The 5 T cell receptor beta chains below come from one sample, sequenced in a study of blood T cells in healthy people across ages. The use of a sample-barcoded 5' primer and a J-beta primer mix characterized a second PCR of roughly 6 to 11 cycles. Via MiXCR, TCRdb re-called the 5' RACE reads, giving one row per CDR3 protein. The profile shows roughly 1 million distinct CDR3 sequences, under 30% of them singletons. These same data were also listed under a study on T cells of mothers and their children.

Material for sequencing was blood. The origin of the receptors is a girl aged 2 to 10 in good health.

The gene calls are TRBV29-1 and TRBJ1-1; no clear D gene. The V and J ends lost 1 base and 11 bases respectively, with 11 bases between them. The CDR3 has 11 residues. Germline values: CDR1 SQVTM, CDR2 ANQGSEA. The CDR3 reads CSVEGLRGAFF. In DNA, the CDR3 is TGCAGCGTTGAAGGACTTCGAGGGGCTTTCTTT.

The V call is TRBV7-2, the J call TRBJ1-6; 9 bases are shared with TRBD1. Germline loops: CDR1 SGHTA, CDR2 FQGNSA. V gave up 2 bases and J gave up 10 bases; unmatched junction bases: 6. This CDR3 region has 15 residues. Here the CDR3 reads CASSLMGQGGSPLHF. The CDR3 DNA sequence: TGTGCCAGCAGCTTAATGGGACAGGGAGGCTCACCCCTCCACTTT.

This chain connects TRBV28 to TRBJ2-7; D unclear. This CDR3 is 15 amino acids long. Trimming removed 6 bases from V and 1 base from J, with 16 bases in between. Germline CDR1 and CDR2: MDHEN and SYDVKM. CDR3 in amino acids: CASSLRAIPSYEQYF. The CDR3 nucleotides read TGTGCCAGCAGCCTCAGAGCTATACCTTCCTACGAGCAGTACTTC. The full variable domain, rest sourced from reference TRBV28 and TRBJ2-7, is DVKVTQSSRYLVKRTGEKVFLECVQDMDHENMFWYRQDPGLGLRLIYFSYDVKMKEKGDIPEGYSVSREKKERFSLILESASTNQTSMYLCASSLRAIPSYEQYFGPGTRLTVT.

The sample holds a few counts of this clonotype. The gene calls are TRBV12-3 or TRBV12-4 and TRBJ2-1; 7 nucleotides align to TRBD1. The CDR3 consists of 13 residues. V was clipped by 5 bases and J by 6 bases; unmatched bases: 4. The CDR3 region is CASSRPGGNEQFF. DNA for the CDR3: TGTGCCAGCAGTCGCCCAGGGGGCAATGAGCAGTTCTTC.

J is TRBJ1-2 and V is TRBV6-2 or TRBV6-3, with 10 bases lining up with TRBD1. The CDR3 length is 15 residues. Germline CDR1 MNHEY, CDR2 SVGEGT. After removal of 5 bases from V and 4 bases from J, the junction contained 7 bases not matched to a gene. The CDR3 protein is CASSDRQGASYGYTF. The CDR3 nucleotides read TGTGCCAGCAGTGATCGACAGGGGGCTAGCTATGGCTACACCTTC.